One and the same sample provided the 16 T cell receptor beta chains below, sequenced in a study of shared clonotypes between healthy human individuals. Measured with immunoSEQ multiplex PCR; TCRdb has only the in-frame clones, and not every one. The sample has 1,400,000 or so clones; around 98.5% are singletons. The sample consisted of naive CD4+ T cells sorted from blood. Documented subset: CD45RA+ positively selected. These receptors were collected from a man between 25 and 39 years old in good health.

In the case of this clone: Other nucleotide sequences in the sample specify the same CDR3. The rearrangement uses TRBV11-3 and TRBJ2-3; D call uncertain. The CDR3 runs to 13 residues. In germline, CDR1 is SGHNT, CDR2 YENEEA. Trimming left V 0 bases short and J 1 base short, with 2 bases between. CDR3 loop: CASSLEGTDTQYF. The CDR3 DNA reads TGTGCCAGCAGCTTAGAGGGCACAGATACGCAGTATTTT.

This chain connects TRBV7-9 to TRBJ2-5, with D perhaps matching TRBD1 (6 bases). The length of the CDR3 is 14 residues. V lost 3 bases and J lost 5, with 13 bases in between. Germline V gene sequence: CDR1 SEHNR, CDR2 FQNEAQ (reference sequence). The CDR3 loop is CASSFRQEGETQYF. In DNA form, the CDR3 reads TGTGCCAGCAGCTTTAGACAGGAAGGCGAGACCCAGTACTTC. Full variable domain (missing parts from reference TRBV7-9 and TRBJ2-5): DTGVSQNPRHKITKRGQNVTFRCDPISEHNRLYWYRQTLGQGPEFLTYFQNEAQLEKSRLLSDRFSAERPKGSFSTLEIQRTEQGDSAMYLCASSFRQEGETQYFGPGTRLLVL.

A word on this clone: Other DNA sequences of this sample code for an identical CDR3. The genes are TRBV19 and TRBJ2-7; 8 bases line up with TRBD1. Per germline, CDR1 LNHDA and CDR2 SQIVND (reference sequence). The CDR3 spans 12 residues. Unmatched junction bases numbered 3, after V lost 8 bases and J lost 3 bases. CDR3 coding DNA: TGTGCCAGTTCTACAGGGGGCTACGAGCAGTACTTC. Translation: CASSTGGYEQYF. The whole variable domain, filled in from reference TRBV19 and TRBJ2-7, reads DGGITQSPKYLFRKEGQNVTLSCEQNLNHDAMYWYRQDPGQGLRLIYYSQIVNDFQKGDIAEGYSVSREKKESFPLTVTSAQKNPTAFYLCASSTGGYEQYFGPGTRLTVT.

As to this clone: At the DNA level, this CDR3 is encoded by other sequences in the same sample as well. V is TRBV29-1 and J is TRBJ2-5; 8 bases map to TRBD1. Germline loops: CDR1 SQVTM, CDR2 ANQGSEA. The V and J ends lost 4 bases and 5 bases, in that order; junction bases with no gene match: 3. The CDR3 totals 12 residues. The CDR3 region has the DNA TGCAGCGTTGTACAGGGGGGTGAGACCCAGTACTTC. As protein: CSVVQGGETQYF. The whole variable domain, filled in from reference TRBV29-1 and TRBJ2-5, reads SAVISQKPSRDICQRGTSLTIQCQVDSQVTMMFWYRQQPGQSLTLIATANQGSEATYESGFVIDKFPISRPNLTFSTLTVSNMSPEDSSIYLCSVVQGGETQYFGPGTRLLVL.

Written as DNA, the CDR3 is TGTGCCAGCTCACCAAAGACAGGGGGGCACACCATATATTTT. Amino acid sequence: CASSPKTGGHTIYF. The V call is TRBV18, the J call TRBJ1-3, with 9 nucleotides matching TRBD1. V was clipped by 2 bases and J by 8 bases; unmatched bases: 4. The CDR3 is 14 residues long. The germline V gene encodes CDR1 KGHSH and CDR2 LQKENI.

The chain joins TRBV11-2 to TRBJ1-3; D unclear. The germline V and J ends were trimmed by 1 base and 0 bases, with 7 bases remaining between them. Germline loops: CDR1 SGHAT, CDR2 FQNNGV. This CDR3 contains 15 residues. CDR3 bases: TGTGCCAGCAGCTTAGTCGGAGGCTCTGGAAACACCATATATTTT. Protein sequence: CASSLVGGSGNTIYF.

The CDR3: CASSSSRSGKLFF. The CDR3 DNA follows: TGTGCCAGCTCCTCGTCAAGGTCGGGAAAACTGTTTTTT. V is TRBV28 and J is TRBJ1-4; D call uncertain. The germline CDR1 and CDR2 sequences are MDHEN and SYDVKM. The V end lost 8 bases, the J end lost 10 bases, and 17 bases lay between the germline ends. The CDR3 sequence is 13 residues long.

The chain combines TRBV28 with TRBJ1-5; maybe TRBD1 (6 bases). Looked up from germline, CDR1 is MDHEN and CDR2 is SYDVKM. Trimming stripped 4 bases from V and 9 bases from J, with 16 bases between. CDR3 size: 14 residues. This CDR3 reads CASSSLTGLPPQHF. In DNA, the CDR3 is TGTGCCAGCAGTTCCCTAACAGGGCTCCCGCCCCAGCATTTT.

This rearrangement joins TRBV11-2 to TRBJ1-5; D may be TRBD1 (5 bases). This CDR3 region has 15 residues. CDR1 SGHAT and CDR2 FQNNGV come from the germline V gene. V was cut by 3 bases and J by 5 bases, with 14 bases left in between. Written as DNA, the CDR3 is TGTGCCAGCAGCTTTTCCGACAGTCTGTATCAGCCCCAGCATTTT. Encoded protein: CASSFSDSLYQPQHF.

This rearrangement joins TRBV29-1 to TRBJ1-2; no clear D gene. The V gene lost 3 bases and the J gene lost 4 bases, with 9 bases spanning the gap. Germline assignment: CDR1 SQVTM and CDR2 ANQGSEA. The CDR3 is 12 residues long. Written as DNA, the CDR3 is TGCAGCGTTGATGACACCGCCTATGGCTACACCTTC. It codes for CSVDDTAYGYTF.

In the case of this clone: Other DNA variants within this sample encode the same CDR3. The chain is built from TRBV9 and TRBJ1-1; D is ambiguous. This CDR3 comprises 13 residues. Trimming stripped 0 bases from V and 4 bases from J, with 7 bases between. In germline, CDR1 is SGDLS, CDR2 YYNGEE. The DNA for the CDR3 is TGTGCCAGCAGCGTAGTAGGGAGCACTGAAGCTTTCTTT. This codes for CASSVVGSTEAFF.

The CDR3 loop is CASSSGYRQYF. CDR3 sequence (DNA): TGTGCCAGCAGCTCCGGTTATCGGCAGTACTTC. This sequence joins TRBV11-2 and TRBJ2-7; D remains ambiguous. In germline, CDR1 is SGHAT, CDR2 FQNNGV. Trimming left V 4 bases short and J 9 bases short, with 10 bases between. The CDR3 is 11 amino acids.

The V gene is TRBV18, the J gene TRBJ2-1; 12 bases are a match to TRBD2. The CDR3 totals 18 residues. Germline CDR1 reads KGHSH; CDR2 reads LQKENI. The V segment lost 1 base and the J segment 6 bases; nucleotides outside the gene matches: 10. The CDR3 protein is CASSPLDLGGLAGNEQFF. DNA of the CDR3: TGTGCCAGCTCACCACTAGATCTGGGGGGACTAGCGGGCAATGAGCAGTTCTTC.

V and J are TRBV10-2 and TRBJ1-2; tentatively, D is TRBD1 (6 bases). The CDR3 is 12 residues long. The germline V and J ends were trimmed by 7 bases and 8 bases, with 14 bases remaining between them. The germline V gene encodes CDR1 WSHSY and CDR2 SAAADI. The CDR3 sequence: CASKGRGDGYTF. DNA of the CDR3: TGCGCCAGCAAGGGCAGGGGAGACGGCTACACCTTC.

The J gene is TRBJ2-1, the V gene TRBV5-4, with a weak D call TRBD2 (5 bases). The CDR3 sequence is 16 residues long. Germline loops: CDR1 SGHNT, CDR2 YYREEE (reference sequence). Deletions cut 5 bases from V and 0 bases from J, with 15 bases between. CDR3 coding DNA: TGTGCCAGCAGTTCCGAGGGCGTAAGCTCCTACAATGAGCAGTTCTTC. Protein sequence: CASSSEGVSSYNEQFF.

The chain joins TRBV4-1 to TRBJ1-1; D gene uncertain. The germline V gene has CDR1 MGHRA and CDR2 YSYEKL. The CDR3 is 15 amino acids. Trimming removed 0 bases at V and 0 bases at J, with 8 bases between. The CDR3 DNA sequence: TGCGCCAGCAGCCAAGAGGGCGGCTTGAACACTGAAGCTTTCTTT. This gives the protein CASSQEGGLNTEAFF.